This TCR beta chain was identified in a study of cytomegalovirus exposure and HLA in healthy donors. Study-wide findings and caveats: There were some V segments, including TRBV6-2 and TRBV6-3, excluded as indistinguishable. Fewer N-insertions (relative to the roughly 610-donor mean) were reportedly seen in an Asian-associated ancestry cluster in a later analysis. As was reported, the classifier diagnosed cytomegalovirus status with high specificity and sensitivity.

The CDR3 has 13 amino acids. Germline-derived CDR1 and CDR2 are SGHRS and YFSETQ. J lost 4 bases, V lost 4 bases, and 3 bases had no gene match. Primers included in the PCR were 60 Vbeta and 13 Jbeta primers. Profiled with immunoSEQ multiplex PCR; TCRdb holds only in-frame clones, not every one. In the table there are roughly 160,000 clones, roughly four fifths of which are singletons. This clone was seen just once. As yet, its antigen is unknown. The specimen sequenced was PBMCs. The source is a female donor in good health and CMV-seronegative. The chain is built from TRBV5-1 and TRBJ2-3, with TRBD1 matching over 7 bases. The CDR3 bases are TGCGCCAGCAGCCCTACAGGGGCAGATACGCAGTATTTT. It translates to CASSPTGADTQYF. The complete variable domain, with remaining parts taken from reference TRBV5-1 and TRBJ2-3, reads KAGVTQTPRYLIKTRGQQVTLSCSPISGHRSVSWYQQTPGQGLQFLFEYFSETQRNKGNFPGRFSGRQFSNSRSEMNVSTLELGDSALYLCASSPTGADTQYFGPGTRLTVL.